Described below is a single TCR beta chain sequence and its context. Its antigen is not identified. The entry originates in a study of response to subunit inactivated influenza vaccine. General observations from the study: The authors put forward the suggestion that each seasonal influenza vaccination may bring in only a limited number of new T cells.

In germline, CDR1 is LNHNV, CDR2 YYDKDF (reference sequence). V was clipped by 6 bases and J by 2 bases; unmatched bases: 6. The CDR3 is made up of 15 amino acids. Each CDR3 protein is one row after TCRdb ran MiXCR on the RT-PCR reads. This table holds more than 450,000 distinct CDR3 sequences, about 10% found once. The TCR comes from a man aged 45-65 years who received an inactivated influenza vaccine. This chain uses TRBV15 with TRBJ2-1, with 8 bases matching TRBD1. This specimen was PBMCs from blood, taken on the day of vaccination. The CDR3 nucleotides are TGTGCCACCAGAGAAGACAGGGGCCCCTACAATGAGCAGTTCTTC. It codes for CATREDRGPYNEQFF.